This T cell receptor (beta chain) was recorded in a study of T cell responses to AZD1222 COVID-19 vaccine. Notes on the study in general: Spike-specific TCR breadth and depth were elevated following two AZD1222 doses. Spike was spanned by vaccine-associated CD4 TCRs, with dominance at 160-218 and 743-854. Donors, mostly white British, included more females; clonal diversity was possibly underestimated.

TCRdb keeps only in-frame clones here, not all; method: immunoSEQ multiplex PCR. This sample carries 30,000 to 35,000 clones, around 86% of them seen once, and the ten largest clones take about 11%. The CDR3 is 13 residues long. CDR1 and CDR2 (germline): SGHAT, FQNNGV. V was cut by 1 base and J by 4 bases, with 4 bases left in between. For this clone: Antigen: not known.

Sequenced here: peripheral blood, sampled 28 days after the second AZD1222 dose. This chain links TRBV11-2 with TRBJ2-2; unclear D gene. The source of this sequence is an adult who received the AZD1222 COVID-19 vaccine. The CDR3 is CASSLAGTGELFF. The CDR3 DNA reads TGTGCCAGCAGCTTAGCGGGCACCGGGGAGCTGTTTTTT.